This record looks at one T cell receptor (beta chain) sequence and its context. The data were obtained in a study of blood T cell repertoires in COVID-19. Background on the study: PBMCs, B-cell-depleted T cells, or T cells were the source of the cDNA or gDNA that made up the material.

Authors' methods: Estimation of nucleated cell counts relied on the amplification of reference gene primers. Generated by immunoSEQ multiplex PCR, the TCRdb table keeps only in-frame clones and is missing some. That table furnishes V, J and clone size, whereas the DNA furnished D and trimming. The table records fewer than 300,000 clones, 88% of them present only once. The material sequenced was peripheral blood. The TCR sequence derives from a woman in her 30s with acute or convalescent COVID-19.

The CDR3 spells CASSAPGTSGSTSTDTQYF. The CDR3, as DNA: TGTGCCAGCAGTGCCCCCGGGACTAGCGGGAGCACTAGCACAGATACGCAGTATTTT. V usage is TRBV6-2 or TRBV6-3 and J usage is TRBJ2-3; 14 nucleotides agree with TRBD2. The length of the CDR3 is 19 residues. Germline CDR1 reads MNHEY; CDR2 reads SVGEGT. Trimming removed 5 bases from V and 0 bases from J; junction bases left unmatched: 10.